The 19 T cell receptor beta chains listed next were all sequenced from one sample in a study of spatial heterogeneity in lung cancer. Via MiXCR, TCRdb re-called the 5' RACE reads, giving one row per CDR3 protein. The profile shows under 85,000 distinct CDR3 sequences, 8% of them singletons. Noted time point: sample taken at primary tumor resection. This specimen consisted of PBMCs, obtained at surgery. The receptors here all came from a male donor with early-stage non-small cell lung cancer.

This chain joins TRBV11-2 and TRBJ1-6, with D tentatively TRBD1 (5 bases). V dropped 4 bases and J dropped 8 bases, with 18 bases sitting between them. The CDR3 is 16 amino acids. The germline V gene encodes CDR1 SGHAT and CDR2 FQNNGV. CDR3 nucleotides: TGTGCCAGCAGCTCGGGGACCGGGTTCCGGGATTCACCCCTCCACTTT. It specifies CASSSGTGFRDSPLHF. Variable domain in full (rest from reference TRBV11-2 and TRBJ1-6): EAGVAQSPRYKIIEKRQSVAFWCNPISGHATLYWYQQILGQGPKLLIQFQNNGVVDDSQLPKDRFSAERLKGVDSTLKIQPAKLEDSAVYLCASSSGTGFRDSPLHFGNGTRLTVT.

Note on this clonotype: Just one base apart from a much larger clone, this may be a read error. CDR3 sequence (DNA): TGTGCCAGCAGCTTCCTAGCGCGAGAGTTTAACAATGAGCAGTTCTTC. Translated: CASSFLAREFNNEQFF. The V call is TRBV7-2, the J call TRBJ2-1; D perhaps matches TRBD2 (6 bases). This CDR3 region has 16 residues. Trimming took 3 bases from V and 5 from J, leaving 17 bases between them. Germline V CDR1 and CDR2: SGHTA, FQGNSA.

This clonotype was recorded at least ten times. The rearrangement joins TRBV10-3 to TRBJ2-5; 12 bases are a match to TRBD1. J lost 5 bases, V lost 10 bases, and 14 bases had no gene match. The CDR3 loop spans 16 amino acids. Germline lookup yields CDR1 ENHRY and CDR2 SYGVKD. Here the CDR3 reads CATKKTGQGAGETQYF. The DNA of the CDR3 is TGTGCCACCAAAAAGACGGGACAGGGGGCTGGTGAGACCCAGTACTTC.

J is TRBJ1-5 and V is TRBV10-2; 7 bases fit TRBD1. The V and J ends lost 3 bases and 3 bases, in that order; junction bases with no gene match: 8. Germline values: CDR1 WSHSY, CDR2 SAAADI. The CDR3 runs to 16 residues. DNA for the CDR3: TGCGCCAGCAGTGACTCAGGGGGGGGGCCCAATCAGCCCCAGCATTTT. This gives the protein CASSDSGGGPNQPQHF.

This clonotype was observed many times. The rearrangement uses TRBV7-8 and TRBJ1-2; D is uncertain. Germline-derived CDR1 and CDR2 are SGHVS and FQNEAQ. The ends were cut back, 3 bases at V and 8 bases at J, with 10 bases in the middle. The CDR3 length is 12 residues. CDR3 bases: TGTGCCAGCAGCTTGGACGGCGCCGGCTACACCTTC. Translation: CASSLDGAGYTF.

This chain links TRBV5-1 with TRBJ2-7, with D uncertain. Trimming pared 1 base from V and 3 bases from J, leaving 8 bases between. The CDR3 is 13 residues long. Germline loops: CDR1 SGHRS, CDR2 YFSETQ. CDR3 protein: CASSLTESYEQYF. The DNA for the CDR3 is TGCGCCAGCAGCTTGACTGAAAGCTACGAGCAGTACTTC.

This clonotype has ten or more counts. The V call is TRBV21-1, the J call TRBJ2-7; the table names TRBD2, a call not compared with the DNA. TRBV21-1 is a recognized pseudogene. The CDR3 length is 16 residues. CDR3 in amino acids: CASSITSGTSSYEQYF. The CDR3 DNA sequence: TGTGCCAGCAGCATAACTAGCGGGACAAGCTCCTACGAGCAGTACTTC.

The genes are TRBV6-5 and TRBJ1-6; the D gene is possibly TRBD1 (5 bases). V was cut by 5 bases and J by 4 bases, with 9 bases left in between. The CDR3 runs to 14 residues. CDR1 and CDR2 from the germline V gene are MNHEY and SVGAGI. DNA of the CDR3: TGTGCCAGCAGTCTCACAGGATATAATTCACCCCTCCACTTT. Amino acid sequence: CASSLTGYNSPLHF.

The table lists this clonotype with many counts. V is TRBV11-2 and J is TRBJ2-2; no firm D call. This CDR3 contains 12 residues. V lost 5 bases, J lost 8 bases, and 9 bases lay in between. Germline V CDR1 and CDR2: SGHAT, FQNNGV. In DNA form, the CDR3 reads TGTGCCAGCAGCAATCCCGATGGGGAGCTGTTTTTT. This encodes CASSNPDGELFF.

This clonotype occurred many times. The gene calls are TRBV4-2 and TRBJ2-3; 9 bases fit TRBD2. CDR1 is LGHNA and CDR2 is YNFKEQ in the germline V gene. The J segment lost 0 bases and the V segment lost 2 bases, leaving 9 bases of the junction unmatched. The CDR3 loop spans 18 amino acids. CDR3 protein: CASSQLPPSGISTDTQYF. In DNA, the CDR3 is TGTGCCAGCAGCCAACTACCCCCTAGCGGGATTAGCACAGATACGCAGTATTTT.

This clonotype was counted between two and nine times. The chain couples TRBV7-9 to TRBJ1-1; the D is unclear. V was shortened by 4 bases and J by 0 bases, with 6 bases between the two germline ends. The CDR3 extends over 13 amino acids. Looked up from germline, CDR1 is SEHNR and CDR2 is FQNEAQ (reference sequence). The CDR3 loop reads CASSWPMNTEAFF. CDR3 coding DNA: TGTGCCAGCAGCTGGCCTATGAACACTGAAGCTTTCTTT.

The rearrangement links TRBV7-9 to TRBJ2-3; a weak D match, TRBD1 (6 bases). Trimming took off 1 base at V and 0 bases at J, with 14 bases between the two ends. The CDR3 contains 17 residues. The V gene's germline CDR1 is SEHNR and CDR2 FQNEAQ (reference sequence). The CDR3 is CASSLGRQGLSTDTQYF. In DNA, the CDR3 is TGTGCCAGCAGCTTAGGACGTCAGGGGCTAAGCACAGATACGCAGTATTTT.

The CDR3 bases are TGTGCCACCAGTGTCGGGACAGGGGGCACAGATACGCAGTATTTT. Translated, it gives CATSVGTGGTDTQYF. The chain recombines TRBV24-1 with TRBJ2-3, with 10 bases identical to TRBD1. V was pared by 5 bases and J by 1 base, with 2 bases of the junction left unmatched. The germline V gene encodes CDR1 KGHDR and CDR2 SFDVKD. The CDR3 contains 15 residues.

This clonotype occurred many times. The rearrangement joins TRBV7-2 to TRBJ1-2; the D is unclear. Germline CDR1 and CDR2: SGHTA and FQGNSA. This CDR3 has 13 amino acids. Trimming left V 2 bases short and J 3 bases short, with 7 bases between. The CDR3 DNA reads TGTGCCAGCAGCTTATTTAATCACTATGGCTACACCTTC. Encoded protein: CASSLFNHYGYTF.

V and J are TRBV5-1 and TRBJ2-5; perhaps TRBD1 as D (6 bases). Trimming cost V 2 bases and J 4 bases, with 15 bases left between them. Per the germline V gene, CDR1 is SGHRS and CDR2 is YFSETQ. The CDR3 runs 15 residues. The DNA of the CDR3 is TGCGCCAGCAGCTTACTCAGGACAGAAGGAGAGACCCAGTACTTC. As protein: CASSLLRTEGETQYF. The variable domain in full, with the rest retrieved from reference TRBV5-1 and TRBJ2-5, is KAGVTQTPRYLIKTRGQQVTLSCSPISGHRSVSWYQQTPGQGLQFLFEYFSETQRNKGNFPGRFSGRQFSNSRSEMNVSTLELGDSALYLCASSLLRTEGETQYFGPGTRLLVL.

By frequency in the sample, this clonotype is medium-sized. The DNA of the CDR3 is TGTGCCAGCAGCCAATTAGCAGTCATGAACACTGAAGCTTTCTTT. Amino acids: CASSQLAVMNTEAFF. V and J are TRBV14 and TRBJ1-1; D gene uncertain. The germline CDR1 and CDR2 sequences are SGHDN and FVKESK. The CDR3 loop spans 15 amino acids. V was cut by 2 bases and J by 0 bases, with 10 bases left in between.

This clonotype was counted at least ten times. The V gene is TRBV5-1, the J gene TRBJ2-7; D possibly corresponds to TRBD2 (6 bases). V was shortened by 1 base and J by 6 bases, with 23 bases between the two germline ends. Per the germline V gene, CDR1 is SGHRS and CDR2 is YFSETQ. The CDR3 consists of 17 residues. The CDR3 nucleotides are TGCGCCAGCAGCTTGAGGACTTCAAGGCGGGGAGCTCGCGAGCAGTACTTC. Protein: CASSLRTSRRGAREQYF.

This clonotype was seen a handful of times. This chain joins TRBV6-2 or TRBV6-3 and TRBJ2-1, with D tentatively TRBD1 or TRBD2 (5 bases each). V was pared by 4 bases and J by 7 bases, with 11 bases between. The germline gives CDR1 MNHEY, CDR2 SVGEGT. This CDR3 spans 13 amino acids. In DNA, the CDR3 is TGTGCCAGCAGTTGGGACGGGAATAATGAGCAGTTCTTC. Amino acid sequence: CASSWDGNNEQFF.

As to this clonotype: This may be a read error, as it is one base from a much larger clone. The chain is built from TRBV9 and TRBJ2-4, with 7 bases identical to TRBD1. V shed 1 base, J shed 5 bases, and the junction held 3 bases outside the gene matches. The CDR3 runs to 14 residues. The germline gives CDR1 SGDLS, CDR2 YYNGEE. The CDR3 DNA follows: TGTGCCAGCAGCGTAAAAGGGGGCGAAAACATTCAGTACTTC. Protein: CASSVKGGENIQYF.